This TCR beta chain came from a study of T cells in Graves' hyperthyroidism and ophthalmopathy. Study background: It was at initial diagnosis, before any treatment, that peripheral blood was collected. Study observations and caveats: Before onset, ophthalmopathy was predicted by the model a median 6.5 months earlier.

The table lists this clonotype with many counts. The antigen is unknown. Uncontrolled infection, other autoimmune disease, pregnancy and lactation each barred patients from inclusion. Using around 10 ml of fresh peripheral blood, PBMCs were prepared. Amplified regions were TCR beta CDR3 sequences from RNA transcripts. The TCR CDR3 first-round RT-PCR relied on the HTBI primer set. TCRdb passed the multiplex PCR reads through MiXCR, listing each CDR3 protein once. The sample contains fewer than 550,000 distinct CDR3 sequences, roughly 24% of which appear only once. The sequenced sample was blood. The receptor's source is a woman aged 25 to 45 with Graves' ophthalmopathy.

CDR3 sequence (DNA): TGCGCCAGCAGCTCCTACAGGCCCGACAGGGACACTGAAGCTTTCTTT. This encodes CASSSYRPDRDTEAFF. The chain combines TRBV4-1 with TRBJ1-1; TRBD1 aligns across 7 bases. CDR1 is MGHRA, CDR2 YSYEKL, per germline. Trimming removed 5 bases from V and 3 bases from J; junction bases left unmatched: 12. The CDR3 spans 16 residues.